This is a list of T cell receptor beta chains from one sample in a study of blood T cell repertoires in COVID-19. The method was immunoSEQ multiplex PCR; TCRdb's version includes in-frame clones alone and lacks a portion of them. Of roughly 180,000 clones in the sample, approximately 88% were seen once. Input material: peripheral blood. Source of these receptors: a woman aged 25-40 years with acute or convalescent COVID-19. Each CDR3 is given with its conserved first and last residue. Each record gives: CDR3 protein, J gene, V gene, clone size. Size is omitted from some rows. Given values are once, few, many or a class for expanded clones.

CASSPFFGQATNGELFF | TRBJ2-2 | TRBV18 | -
CASTQDSYEQYF | TRBJ2-7 | TRBV2 | -
CAWSRTGVNEKLFF | TRBJ1-4 | TRBV30 | -
CASSPPSYLRDQETQYF | TRBJ2-5 | TRBV18 | -
CASSYNSGELFF | TRBJ2-2 | TRBV7-9 | -
CASRVGAGGYNEQFF | TRBJ2-1 | TRBV3-1/TRBV3-2 | -
CATFSGLAGEETQYF | TRBJ2-5 | TRBV6-6 | -
CAWSARLGEQYF | TRBJ2-7 | TRBV30 | -
CASSTTGAGTEAFF | TRBJ1-1 | TRBV18 | -
CASSDSTSGNEQFF | TRBJ2-1 | TRBV6-4 | -
CASTQAGVSYNEQFF | TRBJ2-1 | TRBV11-1 | -
CASSSFGRDHEKLFF | TRBJ1-4 | TRBV11-2 | -
CASSPYTEAFF | TRBJ1-1 | TRBV6-6 | few
CASSQVRLAGTGELFF | TRBJ2-2 | TRBV3-1/TRBV3-2 | -
CASSSGLAGGEQYF | TRBJ2-7 | TRBV5-1 | -
CASSLLGGRQPQHF | TRBJ1-5 | TRBV28 | -
CASSLGRFGNTGELFF | TRBJ2-2 | TRBV5-1 | few
CASSQQQGAFVRYTF | TRBJ1-2 | TRBV3-1/TRBV3-2 | -
CASSFGQNYEQYF | TRBJ2-7 | TRBV12-3/TRBV12-4 | -
CASSLDRVSTNEKLFF | TRBJ1-4 | TRBV5-1 | -
CASSWGQGKFF | TRBJ2-1 | TRBV12-3/TRBV12-4 | -
CASSRKRHEKLFF | TRBJ1-4 | TRBV2 | -
CASSFGKRTLRSEAFF | TRBJ1-1 | TRBV7-9 | -
CASSPQVNYEQYF | TRBJ2-7 | TRBV12-3/TRBV12-4 | -
CASSLAIHTF | TRBJ1-2 | TRBV11-3 | -
CASRSPGSPARAFF | TRBJ1-1 | TRBV28 | few
CATCPSGRGLYEQFF | TRBJ2-1 | TRBV7-8 | -
CASSVSGTAYNSPLHF | TRBJ1-6 | TRBV6-1 | -
CASSLDHRADEQFF | TRBJ2-1 | TRBV5-4 | -
CSVGTIGGFGYTF | TRBJ1-2 | TRBV29-1 | -
CASSPPSQGANEQFF | TRBJ2-1 | TRBV18 | -
CASSLVLAGAGELFF | TRBJ2-2 | TRBV5-1 | -
CASSPRQMTSHEQFF | TRBJ2-1 | TRBV27 | -
CASSQAAYEQYF | TRBJ2-7 | TRBV3-1/TRBV3-2 | -
CASSPGLPGASNEKLFF | TRBJ1-4 | TRBV18 | -
CASSPPGLVVQYF | TRBJ2-7 | TRBV18 | -
CAWSGSLGGELFF | TRBJ2-2 | TRBV30 | -
CASSILSTRGTEAFF | TRBJ1-1 | TRBV19 | -
CASSLYWGLDVHNEQFF | TRBJ2-1 | TRBV7-9 | -
CASSLGESYEQYF | TRBJ2-7 | TRBV11-2 | -
CASSLVGGTETQYF | TRBJ2-5 | TRBV13 | once
CASSLTSGRVDEQFF | TRBJ2-1 | TRBV11-3 | -
CASRSTGGFGEKLFF | TRBJ1-4 | TRBV5-1 | -
CASSFRTGGSGNTIYF | TRBJ1-3 | TRBV3-1/TRBV3-2 | -
CASSLAGLSDTEAFF | TRBJ1-1 | TRBV5-1 | -
CATSYPGLADNEQFF | TRBJ2-1 | TRBV24-1 | -
CASSLDRDQPQHF | TRBJ1-5 | TRBV7-8 | -